This note documents a single T cell receptor (beta chain) sequence. This clone was recorded once. This receptor's antigen is unknown. No much larger clone is present one base from it, and per-base qualities are unavailable. The data derive from a study of cytomegalovirus exposure and HLA in healthy donors (dated by TCRdb to about 2017). Regarding the complete study: An earlier analysis of several hundred of the donors reported 250 to 350 Gb of sequence data and 100 million to 120 million unique TCR beta sequences obtained from roughly 170 million T cells. HLA typing covered class I and class II loci at four-digit resolution. Among some 410 genotyped donors of the cohort, an average of around 220,000 unique TCR beta nucleotide sequences was sequenced per donor, of which roughly 17% were non-productive. To predict cytomegalovirus infection status, the study brought together high-throughput TCR immunosequencing, statistical association of individual TCRs with disease status, and machine learning. A later analysis re-analyzed previously published TCR beta repertoires from approximately 670 donors and added high-resolution HLA genotyping to study TCR occurrence patterns. The genetic ancestry cluster associated with self-reported Caucasian donors included 81% of the approximately 430 genotyped donors. The study aimed to test whether signatures of past pathogen exposure could be identified by cataloging public T cell receptors. Rather than drawing on any new phenotypic data, the later analysis identified candidate immune exposures from TCR beta sequences and the way those sequences occurred across donors. An earlier analysis of fewer than 750 of the donors used high-throughput TCR beta sequencing to judge whether each TCR beta V gene segment behaved as functional or pseudogenic. Typing coverage varied by locus: 629-630 donors for A, B, C, DRB1 and DQB1; roughly 510 for DQA1; around 570 for DPA1; approximately 450 for DPB1. Every repertoire in the discovery cohort had been generated on one and the same sequencing platform. Genome-wide SNP genotypes for about three fifths of the 666 donors were used in a later genetic analysis, which treated that subset as a discovery cohort. Alongside the repertoire data, information on donor age, sex, ethnicity and CMV serostatus was compiled. Roughly 310 gigabases of sequencing data and around 87 million unique TCR sequences were included in an early release covering roughly 700 HLA-typed donors. In addition to the first cohort of 666 subjects, a separate validation cohort of 120 different subjects was used. Several DR-DQ haplotypes were handled as single units for association and clustering because linkage in the cohort was strong. Using immunosequencing, the study profiled T cell repertoires from approximately 700 subjects and related those repertoires to cytomegalovirus serostatus.

The cohort comprised hundreds of healthy bone marrow donors. Cohort members were all nominally healthy when sampled, although unrecorded immune exposures were likely present. The donor tested CMV seropositive and was one of the 289 seropositive cohort members. A peripheral blood sample was provided by each donor, and peripheral blood mononuclear cells were used for TCR beta sequencing. The Qiagen DNeasy Blood Extraction Kit was used to extract genomic DNA from the blood cell samples. Here is what the overall study found, with its caveats: A later genetic analysis associated a missense DCLRE1C variant with V-gene and J-gene trimming of TCR beta chains, and an independent cohort replicated the association. In a later genetic analysis, fewer N-insertions in productive TCRs were reported among donors in an Asian-associated ancestry cluster than the roughly 700-donor mean. Some IMGT-functional V segments, including TRBV6-2 and TRBV6-3, could not be distinguished by the 87-base-pair reads and were therefore excluded. Compared with equally common non-associated chains, HLA-associated TCR beta chains in a later analysis were more clonally expanded and had lower generation probabilities. Broadly in line with IMGT annotations, most TCR beta V segments showed up in productive rearrangements about 90% or about 30% of the time in an earlier analysis of under 700 of the donors. A later analysis found that most CMV-associated TCR beta chains appeared HLA-restricted, with HLA associations seemingly driven largely by CMV exposure. Immune exposure information for the cohort was limited to CMV serostatus. A later analysis found that TCR association rates varied across HLA loci, with DRB1 alleles showing the most associated TCRs and HLA-C alleles the fewest. Specific HLA alleles were associated with 15,000 to 20,000 TCR beta sequences at a false discovery rate of 0.05 in a later analysis. Linkage disequilibrium might explain the correlated functional status among segregating V segments, but an unknown experimental factor could not be ruled out. The classifier was reported to diagnose cytomegalovirus status with high specificity and sensitivity in both the original cohort and the validation cohort. Only TCR beta chains were sequenced in this cohort, and the absence of alpha or paired-chain data limited detectable features. Because HLA typing was missing for some donors at each locus, association tests included only the typed subset. Presence/absence analyses assumed roughly uniform sequencing depth across donors, an assumption that may not hold. In the study, 164 TCR beta chains were listed as associated with cytomegalovirus. A few of the identified cytomegalovirus-associated TCR beta chains were confirmed in vitro to be specific for cytomegalovirus antigens. It was suggested by the authors that the approach could potentially be generalized to other disease states and immunological phenotypes. According to a later analysis, parvovirus B19, influenza, CMV and Epstein-Barr virus appeared linked to several top co-occurrence clusters. Because counts were too low, roughly 17 rarely observed V segments, including chromosome 9 orphons, were left out of the earlier analysis of a few hundred of the donors. A further reported finding was that TCR beta sequences accurately predicted the HLA-A and HLA-B alleles for most subjects in the first cohort. Assigning TCR associations to individual alleles was difficult when HLA alleles, especially DR and DQ, strongly co-occurred. A cluster of highly shared sequence variants was judged likely to represent a technical artifact of the sequencing pipeline. Most TCR sequences were observed very rarely across donors, whereas some public TCRs were present in many individuals.

Deletion took 8 bases off V and 4 bases off J, with a span of 20 bases between the germline ends. CDR1 and CDR2 are read off the germline V gene as SNHLY and FYNNEI. Counted from cysteine to phenylalanine, this CDR3 has 15 amino acids. Of all the DNA, just the CDR3 is kept, 45 bases in frame from base 1. Receptor libraries were prepared by the immunoSEQ multiplex PCR assay. For the multiplex PCR, a mixture combining 60 forward primers for TCR Vbeta segments and 13 reverse primers for TCR Jbeta segments was used. A multiplex PCR assay on genomic DNA amplified the CDR3 region of rearranged TCR beta genes. The Illumina HiSeq System was used to sequence the amplified TCR beta libraries as 87-base-pair reads. The original methods were these. A later analysis tallied roughly 78 million unique TCR beta chains across the 700 or so repertoires, and about 12 million of those chains were shared by two or more donors. To remove PCR and sequencing errors, raw reads were error-corrected and collapsed into unique sequences using a nearest-neighbor algorithm that merged closely related sequences. To assign V, D and J gene segments, CDR3 sequences were aligned to IMGT reference sequences. Each retained sequence needed at least a six-nucleotide match to both a V gene segment and a J gene segment. A rearrangement counted as productive if the CDR3 had no stop codons and remained in frame with V and J, and every other rearrangement counted as non-productive. CDR3 was defined according to IMGT convention as the region running from the second conserved V-encoded cysteine to the conserved J-encoded phenylalanine. The earlier analysis of 587 of the donors excluded any sequence lacking an unambiguous match to a single V gene segment. An earlier analysis of about 600 of the donors called V segments functional above 56.7% productive rearrangements and segregating when the between-donor standard deviation exceeded 5%. To diagnose cytomegalovirus status from the catalog of TCR beta chain sequences, a statistical classification framework was built. In a later analysis, V and J genes were assigned by comparing TCR nucleotide sequences against IMGT/GENE-DB human TR gene sequences. In a later analysis, CDR3 sequences and most-parsimonious VDJ recombination scenarios were assigned using the TCRdist pipeline. A later analysis defined each TCR beta chain by its CDR3 amino acid sequence plus V-gene family, and excluded reads lacking a unique V-gene family. As a way to deal with suspected cross-contamination and a sequencing artifact, a later analysis dropped roughly 600 nucleotide sequences that were highly shared and had low generation probability. In a later analysis, a clonal expansion index was calculated for each public chain from normalized within-repertoire ranks of inferred template counts. In a later analysis, generation probabilities were computed using a VDJ recombination model fitted to out-of-frame rearrangements, and the results were checked against IGoR. Hypergeometric tests were used in a later analysis to score TCR-TCR, TCR-HLA and TCR-CMV co-occurrence, with a repertoire-size bias correction applied to the TCR pairs. False discovery rates were estimated in a later analysis by permuting HLA or CMV assignments 20 times. In a later analysis, co-occurring TCRs were grouped using DBSCAN, with TCRdist sequence similarity added in when clustering inside HLA-allele-positive subsets. Co-occurrence clustering excluded repertoires with fewer than 30,000 or more than 120,000 public chains, plus five with anomalous nucleotide sharing. TCRdb stores this immuneACCESS table with in-frame sequences only. Part of the clones is absent; in the studies checked, under half of the shortfall reflects unresolved V genes, and no reason is known for the rest. V, J and clone size reflect that table, while D and trimming were determined from the DNA. This sample gives 150,000 or so clones in total; about 85% of them show up just once. The ten largest clonotypes hold 1% to 1.5% of the sample.

The rearrangement joined TRBV2 to TRBJ1-2, with a weak D call of TRBD1 (6 bases match). This receptor was obtained from a middle-aged man in good health and CMV-seropositive. The sequenced material came from PBMCs. For the CDR3, the sequence is CASLLGGAQGYGYTF. The base sequence is TGTGCCAGCCTCCTGGGGGGGGCTCAAGGCTATGGCTACACCTTC.